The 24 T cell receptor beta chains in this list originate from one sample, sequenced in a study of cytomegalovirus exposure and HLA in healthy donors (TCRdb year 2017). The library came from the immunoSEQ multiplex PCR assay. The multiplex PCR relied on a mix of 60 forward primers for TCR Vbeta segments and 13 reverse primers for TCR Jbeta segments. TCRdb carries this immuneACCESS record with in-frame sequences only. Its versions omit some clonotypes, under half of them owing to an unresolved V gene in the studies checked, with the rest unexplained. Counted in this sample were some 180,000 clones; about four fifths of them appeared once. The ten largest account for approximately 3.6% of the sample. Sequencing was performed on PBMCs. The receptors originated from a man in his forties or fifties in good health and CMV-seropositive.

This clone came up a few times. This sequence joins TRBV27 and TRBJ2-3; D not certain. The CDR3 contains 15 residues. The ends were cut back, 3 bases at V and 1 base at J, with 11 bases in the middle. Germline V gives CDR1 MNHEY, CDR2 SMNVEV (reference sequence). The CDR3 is CASSFMVAGTDTQYF. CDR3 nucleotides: TGTGCCAGCAGTTTTATGGTAGCCGGCACAGATACGCAGTATTTT.

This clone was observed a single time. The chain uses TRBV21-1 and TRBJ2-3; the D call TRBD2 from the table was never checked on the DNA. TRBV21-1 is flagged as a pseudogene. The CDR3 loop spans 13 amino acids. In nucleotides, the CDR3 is TGTGCCAGCAACCGGACTAACACAGATACGCAGTATTTT. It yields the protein CASNRTNTDTQYF.

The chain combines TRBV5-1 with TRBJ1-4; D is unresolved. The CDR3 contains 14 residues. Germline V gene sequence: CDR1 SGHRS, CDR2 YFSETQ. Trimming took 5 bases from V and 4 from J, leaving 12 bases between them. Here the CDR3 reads CASSSGLDNEKLFF. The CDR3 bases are TGCGCCAGCAGTTCTGGACTTGATAATGAAAAACTGTTTTTT.

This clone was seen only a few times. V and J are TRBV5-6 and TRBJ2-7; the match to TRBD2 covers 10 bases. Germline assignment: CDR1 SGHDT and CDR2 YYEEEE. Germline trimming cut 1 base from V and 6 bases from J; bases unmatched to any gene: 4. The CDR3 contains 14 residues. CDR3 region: CASSLSLAGVEQYF. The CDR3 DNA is TGTGCCAGCAGCTTGTCGCTAGCGGGAGTCGAGCAGTACTTC.

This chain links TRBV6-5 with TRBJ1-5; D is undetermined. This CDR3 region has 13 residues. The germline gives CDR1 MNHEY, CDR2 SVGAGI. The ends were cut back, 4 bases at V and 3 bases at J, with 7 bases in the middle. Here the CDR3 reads CASSFQINQPQHF. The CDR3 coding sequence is TGTGCCAGCAGTTTTCAGATCAATCAGCCCCAGCATTTT.

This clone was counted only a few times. The CDR3 DNA reads TGCGCCAGCAGCCAGAACAGGGGGAGGCAGCCCCAGCATTTT. Residues: CASSQNRGRQPQHF. The genes are TRBV4-3 and TRBJ1-5; 8 bases line up with TRBD1. The CDR3 sequence is 14 residues long. The ends lost 3 bases at V and 7 bases at J; junction bases unmatched: 5. Germline V gives CDR1 LGHNA, CDR2 YSLEER.

The CDR3 DNA reads as TGCGCCAGCAGCCCAGGGTATATAGGTTTCGATGAGCAGTTCTTC. Translating gives CASSPGYIGFDEQFF. The genes are TRBV5-1 and TRBJ2-1; tentatively, D is TRBD1 (5 bases). V was cut by 4 bases and J by 8 bases, with 19 bases left in between. CDR3 length equals 15 residues. The V gene's germline CDR1 is SGHRS and CDR2 YFSETQ.

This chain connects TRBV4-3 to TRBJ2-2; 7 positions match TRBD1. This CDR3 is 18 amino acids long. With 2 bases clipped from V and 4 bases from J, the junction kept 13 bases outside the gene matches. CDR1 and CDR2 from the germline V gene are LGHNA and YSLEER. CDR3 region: CASSQSGPTGAGTGELFF. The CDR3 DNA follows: TGCGCCAGCAGCCAATCTGGCCCTACAGGGGCGGGCACCGGGGAGCTGTTTTTT.

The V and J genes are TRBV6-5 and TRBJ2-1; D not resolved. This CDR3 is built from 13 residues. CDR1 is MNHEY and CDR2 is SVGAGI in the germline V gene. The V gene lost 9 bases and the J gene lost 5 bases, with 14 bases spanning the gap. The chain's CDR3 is CASHSLTNNEQFF. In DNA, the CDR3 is TGTGCCAGTCACAGTTTGACCAACAATGAGCAGTTCTTC.

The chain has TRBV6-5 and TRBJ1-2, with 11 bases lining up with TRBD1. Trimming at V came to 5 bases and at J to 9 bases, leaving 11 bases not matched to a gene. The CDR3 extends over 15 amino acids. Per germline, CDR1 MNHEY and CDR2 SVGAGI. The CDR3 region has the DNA TGTGCCAGCAGTCCGGGACAGGGGGTTCGCCACCGCTACACCTTC. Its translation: CASSPGQGVRHRYTF.

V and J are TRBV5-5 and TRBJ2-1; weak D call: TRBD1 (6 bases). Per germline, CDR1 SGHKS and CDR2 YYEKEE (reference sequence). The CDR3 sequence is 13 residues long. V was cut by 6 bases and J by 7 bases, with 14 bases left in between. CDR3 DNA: TGTGCCAGCACCAGGGGACCGCCGAATGAGCAGTTCTTC. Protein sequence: CASTRGPPNEQFF.

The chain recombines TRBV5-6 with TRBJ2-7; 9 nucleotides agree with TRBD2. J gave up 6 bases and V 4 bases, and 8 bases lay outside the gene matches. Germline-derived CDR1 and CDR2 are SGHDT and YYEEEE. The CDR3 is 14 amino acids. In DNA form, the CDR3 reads TGTGCCAGCAGCCCGTTCCAAGCGGGAGGCGAGCAGTACTTC. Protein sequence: CASSPFQAGGEQYF.

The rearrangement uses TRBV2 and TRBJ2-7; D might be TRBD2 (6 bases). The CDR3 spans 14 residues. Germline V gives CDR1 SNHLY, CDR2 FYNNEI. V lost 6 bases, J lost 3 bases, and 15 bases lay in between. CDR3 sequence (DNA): TGTGCCAGCAGGGGAGGAGGGGCGGGCTACGAGCAGTACTTC. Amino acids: CASRGGGAGYEQYF. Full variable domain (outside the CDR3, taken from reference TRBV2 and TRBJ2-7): EPEVTQTPSHQVTQMGQEVILRCVPISNHLYFYWYRQILGQKVEFLVSFYNNEISEKSEIFDDQFSVERPDGSNFTLKIRSTKLEDSAMYFCASRGGGAGYEQYFGPGTRLTVT.

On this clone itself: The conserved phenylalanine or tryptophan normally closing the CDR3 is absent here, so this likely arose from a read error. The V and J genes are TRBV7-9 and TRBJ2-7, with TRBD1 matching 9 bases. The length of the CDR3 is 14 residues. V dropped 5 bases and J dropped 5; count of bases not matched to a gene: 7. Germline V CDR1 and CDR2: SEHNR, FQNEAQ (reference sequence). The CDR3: CASSPKGQGDEQYL. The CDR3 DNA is TGTGCCAGCAGCCCAAAGGGACAGGGCGACGAGCAGTACCTC.

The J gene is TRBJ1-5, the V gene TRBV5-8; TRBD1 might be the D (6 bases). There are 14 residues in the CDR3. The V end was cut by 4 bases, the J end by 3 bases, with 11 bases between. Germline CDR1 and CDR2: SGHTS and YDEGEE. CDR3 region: CASSPDSFNQPQHF. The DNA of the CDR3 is TGTGCCAGCAGCCCGGACAGTTTCAATCAGCCCCAGCATTTT.

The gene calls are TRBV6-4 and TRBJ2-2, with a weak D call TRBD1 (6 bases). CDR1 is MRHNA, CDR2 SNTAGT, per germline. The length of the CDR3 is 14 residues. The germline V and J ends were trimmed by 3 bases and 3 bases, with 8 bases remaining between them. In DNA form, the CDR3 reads TGTGCCAGCAGTGAAGAGGGGGACACCGGGGAGCTGTTTTTT. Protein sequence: CASSEEGDTGELFF.

CDR3 protein: CSAPGLNYNEQFF. The CDR3 DNA reads TGCAGCGCACCGGGACTAAACTACAATGAGCAGTTCTTC. This chain connects TRBV29-1 to TRBJ2-1; 7 bases map to TRBD2. The CDR3 has 13 residues. Germline assignment: CDR1 SQVTM and CDR2 ANQGSEA. V was clipped by 7 bases and J by 3 bases; unmatched bases: 6.

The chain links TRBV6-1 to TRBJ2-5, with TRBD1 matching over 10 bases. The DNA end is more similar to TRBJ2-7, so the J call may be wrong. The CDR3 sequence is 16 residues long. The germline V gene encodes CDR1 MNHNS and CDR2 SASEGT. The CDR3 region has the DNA TGTGCCAGCAGTGAAGGGGGGACAGGGGTACCCTACGAGCAGTACTTC. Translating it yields CASSEGGTGVPYEQYF.

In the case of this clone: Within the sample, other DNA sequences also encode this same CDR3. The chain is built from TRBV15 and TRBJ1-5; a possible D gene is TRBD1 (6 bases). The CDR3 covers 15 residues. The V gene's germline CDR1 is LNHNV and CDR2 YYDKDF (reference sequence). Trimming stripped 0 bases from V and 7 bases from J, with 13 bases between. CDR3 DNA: TGTGCCACCAGCAGAGATCGGGCAGGGGACCAGCCCCAGCATTTT. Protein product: CATSRDRAGDQPQHF.

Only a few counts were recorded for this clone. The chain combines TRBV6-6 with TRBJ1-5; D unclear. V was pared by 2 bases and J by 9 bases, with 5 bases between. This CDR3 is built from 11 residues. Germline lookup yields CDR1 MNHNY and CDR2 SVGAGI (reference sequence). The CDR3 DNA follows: TGTGCCAGCAGTTACCCCGGGCCCCAGCATTTT. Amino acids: CASSYPGPQHF.

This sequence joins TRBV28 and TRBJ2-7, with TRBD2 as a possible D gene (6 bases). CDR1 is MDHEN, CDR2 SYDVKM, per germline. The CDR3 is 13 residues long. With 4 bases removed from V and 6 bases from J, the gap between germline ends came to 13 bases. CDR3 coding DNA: TGTGCCAGCAGTTCGGGAGTTTTGGGCGAGCAGTACTTC. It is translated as CASSSGVLGEQYF.

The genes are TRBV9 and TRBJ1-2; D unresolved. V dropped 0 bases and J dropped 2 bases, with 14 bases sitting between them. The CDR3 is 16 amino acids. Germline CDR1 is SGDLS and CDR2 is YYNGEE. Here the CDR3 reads CASSVAVRGDNYGYTF. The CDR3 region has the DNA TGTGCCAGCAGCGTAGCAGTCCGGGGAGACAACTATGGCTACACCTTC.

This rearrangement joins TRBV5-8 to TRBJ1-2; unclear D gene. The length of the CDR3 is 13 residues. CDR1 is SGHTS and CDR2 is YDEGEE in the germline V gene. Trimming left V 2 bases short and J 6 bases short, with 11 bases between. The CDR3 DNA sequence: TGTGCCAGCAGCTTCCCACCGGTCAATGGCTACACCTTC. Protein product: CASSFPPVNGYTF.

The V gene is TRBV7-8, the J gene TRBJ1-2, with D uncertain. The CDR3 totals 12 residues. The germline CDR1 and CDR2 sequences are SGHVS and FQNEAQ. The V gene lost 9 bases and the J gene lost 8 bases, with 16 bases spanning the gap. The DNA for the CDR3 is TGTGCCAGTTACCGGGGAAGTGAGGGCTACACCTTC. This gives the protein CASYRGSEGYTF.